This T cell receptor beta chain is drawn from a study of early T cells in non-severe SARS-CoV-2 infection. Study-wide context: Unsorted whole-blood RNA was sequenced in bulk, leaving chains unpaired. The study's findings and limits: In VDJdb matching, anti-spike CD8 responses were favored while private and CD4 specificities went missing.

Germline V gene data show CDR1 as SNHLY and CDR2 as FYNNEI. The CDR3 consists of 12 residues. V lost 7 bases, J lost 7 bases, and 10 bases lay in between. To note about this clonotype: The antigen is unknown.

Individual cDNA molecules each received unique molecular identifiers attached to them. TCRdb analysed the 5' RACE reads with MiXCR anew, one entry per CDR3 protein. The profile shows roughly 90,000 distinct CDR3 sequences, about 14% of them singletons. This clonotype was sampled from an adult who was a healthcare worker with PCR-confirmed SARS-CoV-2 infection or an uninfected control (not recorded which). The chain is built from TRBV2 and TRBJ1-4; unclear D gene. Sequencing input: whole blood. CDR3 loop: CASNYVPEKLFF. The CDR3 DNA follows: TGTGCCAGCAACTACGTCCCTGAAAAACTGTTTTTT.